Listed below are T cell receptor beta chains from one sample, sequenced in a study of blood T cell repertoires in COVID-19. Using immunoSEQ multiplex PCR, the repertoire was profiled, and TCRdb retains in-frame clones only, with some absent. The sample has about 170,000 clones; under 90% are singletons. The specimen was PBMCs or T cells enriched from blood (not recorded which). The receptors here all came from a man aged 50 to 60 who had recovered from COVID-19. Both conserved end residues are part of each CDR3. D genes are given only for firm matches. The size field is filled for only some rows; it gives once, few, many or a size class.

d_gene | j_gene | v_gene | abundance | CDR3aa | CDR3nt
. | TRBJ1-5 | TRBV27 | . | CASSRVDSFNQPQHF | TGTGCCAGCAGCCGAGTCGACAGCTTCAATCAGCCCCAGCATTTT
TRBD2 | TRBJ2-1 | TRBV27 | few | CASSFSGRWNEQFF | TGTGCCAGCAGTTTCAGCGGGAGGTGGAATGAGCAGTTCTTC
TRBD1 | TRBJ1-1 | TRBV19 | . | CASIRTGGSEAFF | TGTGCCAGTATTCGAACAGGGGGGTCTGAAGCTTTCTTT
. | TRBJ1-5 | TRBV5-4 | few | CASSLAQTGFQGNQPQHF | TGTGCCAGCAGCTTGGCCCAGACAGGCTTTCAGGGCAATCAGCCCCAGCATTTT
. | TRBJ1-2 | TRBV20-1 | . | CSASEQEIYGYTF | TGCAGTGCTAGTGAACAGGAAATCTATGGCTACACCTTC
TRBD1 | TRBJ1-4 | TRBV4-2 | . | CASSHGQGAEKLFF | TGTGCCAGCAGCCACGGACAGGGTGCGGAAAAACTGTTTTTT
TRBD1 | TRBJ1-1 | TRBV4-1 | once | CASSGRTGLNTEAFF | TGCGCCAGCAGCGGACGGACAGGTCTGAACACTGAAGCTTTCTTT
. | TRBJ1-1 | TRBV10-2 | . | CASSESASTEAFF | TGCGCCAGCAGTGAGTCCGCGTCCACTGAAGCTTTCTTT
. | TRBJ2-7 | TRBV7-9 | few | CASEGVHEQYF | TGTGCCAGCGAGGGGGTCCACGAGCAGTACTTC
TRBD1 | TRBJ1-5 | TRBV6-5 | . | CASRTGQFNQPQHF | TGTGCCAGCAGGACGGGACAGTTCAATCAGCCCCAGCATTTT
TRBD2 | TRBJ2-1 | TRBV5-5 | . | CASSPGTSGGSREQFF | TGTGCCAGCAGCCCAGGGACTAGCGGGGGTTCGAGGGAGCAGTTCTTC
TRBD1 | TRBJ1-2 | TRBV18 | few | CASSQGDRYGYTF | TGTGCCAGCTCACAGGGGGACAGATATGGCTACACCTTC
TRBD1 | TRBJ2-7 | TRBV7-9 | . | CASSYRGHEQYF | TGTGCCAGCAGCTACAGGGGGCACGAGCAGTACTTC
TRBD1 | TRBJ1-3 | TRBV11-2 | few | CASSLEAGTEKRNTIYF | TGTGCCAGCAGCTTAGAGGCCGGGACAGAGAAAAGAAACACCATATATTTT
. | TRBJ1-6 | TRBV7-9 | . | CASSLRGMSPLHF | TGTGCCAGCAGCTTAAGGGGAATGTCACCCCTCCACTTT
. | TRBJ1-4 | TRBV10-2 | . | CASSEIFGGWTVNEKLFF | TGCGCCAGCAGTGAGATATTTGGGGGCTGGACAGTTAATGAAAAACTGTTTTTT
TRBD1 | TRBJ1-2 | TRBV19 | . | CASSISKDRGLDGYTF | TGTGCCAGTAGTATTAGCAAGGACAGGGGGCTAGATGGCTACACCTTC